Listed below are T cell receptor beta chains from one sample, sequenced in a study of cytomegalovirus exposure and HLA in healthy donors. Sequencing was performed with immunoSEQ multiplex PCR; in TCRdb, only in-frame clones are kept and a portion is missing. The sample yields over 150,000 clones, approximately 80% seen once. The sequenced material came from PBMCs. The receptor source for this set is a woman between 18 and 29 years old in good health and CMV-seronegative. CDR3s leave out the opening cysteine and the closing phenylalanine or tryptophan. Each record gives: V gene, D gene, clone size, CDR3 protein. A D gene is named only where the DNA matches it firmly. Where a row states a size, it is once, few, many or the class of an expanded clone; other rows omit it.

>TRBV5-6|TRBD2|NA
ASSWGLAARPRNYNEQF
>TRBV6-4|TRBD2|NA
ASSVGAGGPWNEQF
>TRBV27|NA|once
ASSPQGGNTEAF
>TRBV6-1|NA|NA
ASSEGGNTEAF
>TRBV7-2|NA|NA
ASSLGPEETQY
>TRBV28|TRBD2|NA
ASGAGGPYEQY
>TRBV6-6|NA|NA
ASSPFGNDYNEQF
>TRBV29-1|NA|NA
SALGLSRELF
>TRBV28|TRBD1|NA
ASRTRQGSSYEQY
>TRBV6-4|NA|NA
ASSDSRGWSEQY
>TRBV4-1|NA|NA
ASSYYTEAANTGELF
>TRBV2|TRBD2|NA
ASRETSGEETQY
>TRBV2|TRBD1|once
ATKTLPGQGAVEQF
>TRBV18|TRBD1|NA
ASSPPTGFGEQY
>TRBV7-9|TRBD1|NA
ASSWTGPNEKLF
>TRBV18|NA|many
ASSQQDYGYT
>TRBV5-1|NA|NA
ASSFDSTEAF
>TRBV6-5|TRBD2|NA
ASSRMTSGSYEQY
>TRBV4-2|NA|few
ASSLSLNTEAF
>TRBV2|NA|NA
ASSVLRYEQF
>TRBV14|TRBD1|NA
ASPMGQVNGTGELF
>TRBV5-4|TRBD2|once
ASSLGLAGDTQY
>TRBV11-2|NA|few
ASSLGGRRNSPLH
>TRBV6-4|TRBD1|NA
ASSRQGKDEQF
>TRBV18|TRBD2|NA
ASSPLAGGTGELF
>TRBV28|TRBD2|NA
ASSLLAGAQPNEQF
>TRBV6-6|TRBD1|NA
ASSRGQGLEQY
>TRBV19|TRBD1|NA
ASSARQGARQYGYT
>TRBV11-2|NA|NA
ASSLVGDSNYGYT
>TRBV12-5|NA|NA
ASGLLDSTEAF
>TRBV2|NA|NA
ASSEALRREQLF
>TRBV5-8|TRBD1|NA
ASSSPGQGPYEQY
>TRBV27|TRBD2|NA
ASTGLAGGGEF
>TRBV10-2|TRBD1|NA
ASSAGTGYNSPLH
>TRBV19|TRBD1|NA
ASRLTGGAEKLF
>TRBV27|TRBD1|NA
ASSQTGQGAYGYT
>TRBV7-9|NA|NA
ASSDPRGAGTEAF
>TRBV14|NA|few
ASSQHYGQPQH
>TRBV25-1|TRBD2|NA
ASSEREGRTGELF
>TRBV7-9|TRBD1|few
ASSLDRGSETQY
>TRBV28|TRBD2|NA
ASSLGWRGRGETQY
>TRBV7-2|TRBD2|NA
ASSLTTSAAYEQY
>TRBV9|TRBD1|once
ASSVTPGTGEAF
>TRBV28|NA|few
ASSFVSNQPQH
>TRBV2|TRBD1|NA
ASSDGVGTVGEQY
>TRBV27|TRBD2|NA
ASSLSGGLPSSYEQY
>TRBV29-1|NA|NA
SALDAGFGETQY
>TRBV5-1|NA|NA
ASSLGPYLGYNEQF
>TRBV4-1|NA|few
ASSQGRVSGNTIY
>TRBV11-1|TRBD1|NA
ASSKGQGANEQY
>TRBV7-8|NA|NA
ASSLPGSYEQY
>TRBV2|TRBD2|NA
ASSVAGGFYEQY
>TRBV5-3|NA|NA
ARSSPSAENNSPLH
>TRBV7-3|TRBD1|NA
ASSFGTGTSRNTIY
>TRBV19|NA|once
ASSRGAGQPQH
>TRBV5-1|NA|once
ASSSQAGGNYGYT
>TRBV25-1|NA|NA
ASSEYAKGAKNIQY
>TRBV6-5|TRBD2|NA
ASSYKRESYEQY
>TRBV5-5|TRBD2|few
ASSSGLAGGQETQY
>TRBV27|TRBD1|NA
ASSSQPSGQGEHEQY